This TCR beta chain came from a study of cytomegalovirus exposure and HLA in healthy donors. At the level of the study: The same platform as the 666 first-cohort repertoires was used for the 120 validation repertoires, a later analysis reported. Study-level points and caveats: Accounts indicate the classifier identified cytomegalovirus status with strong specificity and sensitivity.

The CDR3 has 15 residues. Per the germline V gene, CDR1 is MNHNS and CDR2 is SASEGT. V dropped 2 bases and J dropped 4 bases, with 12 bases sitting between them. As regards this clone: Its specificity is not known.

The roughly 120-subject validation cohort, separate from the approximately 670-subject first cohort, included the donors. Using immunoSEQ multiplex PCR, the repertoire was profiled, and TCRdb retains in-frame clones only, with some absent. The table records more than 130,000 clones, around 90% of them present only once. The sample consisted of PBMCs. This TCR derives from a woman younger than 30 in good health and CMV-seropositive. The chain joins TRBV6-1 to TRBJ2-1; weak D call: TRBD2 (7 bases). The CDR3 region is CASSERGAHYNEQFF. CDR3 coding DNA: TGTGCCAGCAGTGAACGGGGGGCCCATTACAATGAGCAGTTCTTC.